This passage covers 29 T cell receptor beta chains from one sample sequenced in a study of T cell clonotyping in hematopoietic cell transplantation. The table came from immunoSEQ multiplex PCR; TCRdb's copy has only in-frame clones and leaves some out. The sample consists of 5,500 to 7,500 clones, approximately 87% of them appearing once. This specimen consisted of peripheral blood mononuclear cells, obtained 180 days after allogeneic stem cell transplant. The source is a female patient aged 50 to 60 who had an allogeneic stem cell transplant from an unrelated donor, so the T cells may come from the graft donor. Some clones in this sample may be carry-over from other donors' samples.

The chain combines TRBV7-6 with TRBJ2-1; TRBD2 matches at 10 bases. The V gene end was trimmed by 1 base and the J gene end by 7 bases; junction bases not matched to a gene: 4. CDR3 length equals 15 residues. Germline V gives CDR1 SGHVS, CDR2 FNYEAQ. DNA for the CDR3: TGTGCCAGCAGCTTAGAGCGGGGGGGCGGGAATGAGCAGTTCTTC. It codes for CASSLERGGGNEQFF.

The chain carries TRBV5-8 and TRBJ1-5; D may be TRBD1 (6 bases). The V and J ends lost 5 bases and 1 base respectively, with 16 bases between them. The V gene's germline CDR1 is SGHTS and CDR2 YDEGEE. The CDR3 loop spans 16 amino acids. CDR3: CASSIRGASSNQPQHF. The CDR3 bases are TGTGCCAGCAGTATACGGGGGGCGAGCAGCAATCAGCCCCAGCATTTT.

This chain uses TRBV2 with TRBJ1-6; the D gene is possibly TRBD1 (6 bases). Germline CDR1 and CDR2: SNHLY and FYNNEI. V lost 3 bases and J lost 14, with 20 bases in between. CDR3 length equals 15 residues. The CDR3 loop reads CASSDRGQIILSLHF. CDR3 bases: TGTGCCAGCAGTGACAGGGGTCAAATTATTTTATCCCTCCACTTT. Complete variable domain (other parts from reference TRBV2 and TRBJ1-6): EPEVTQTPSHQVTQMGQEVILRCVPISNHLYFYWYRQILGQKVEFLVSFYNNEISEKSEIFDDQFSVERPDGSNFTLKIRSTKLEDSAMYFCASSDRGQIILSLHFGNGTRLTVT.

The chain uses TRBV5-1 and TRBJ1-1, with TRBD1 matching over 8 bases. CDR3 size: 16 residues. Germline CDR1 SGHRS, CDR2 YFSETQ. V trimming: 4 bases; J trimming: 3 bases; junction bases outside the gene matches: 11. The CDR3 protein is CASSPDRAYRDTEAFF. The CDR3 DNA reads TGCGCCAGCAGCCCGGACAGGGCCTACCGGGACACTGAAGCTTTCTTT.

The chain is built from TRBV19 and TRBJ1-2; D gene unclear. The CDR3 sequence is 16 residues long. CDR1 LNHDA and CDR2 SQIVND come from the germline V gene (reference sequence). V gave up 3 bases and J gave up 0 bases, with 14 bases separating them. CDR3 sequence reads: CASSIVGRQANYGYTF. The CDR3 DNA is TGTGCCAGTAGTATCGTCGGCAGGCAAGCTAACTATGGCTACACCTTC.

This rearrangement joins TRBV5-4 to TRBJ1-2; D remains ambiguous. CDR1 SGHNT and CDR2 YYREEE come from the germline V gene (reference sequence). The CDR3 spans 13 residues. Deletions cut 0 bases from V and 4 bases from J, with 7 bases between. The CDR3 DNA reads TGTGCCAGCAGCTTGGAAGAGGGCTATGGCTACACCTTC. Translation: CASSLEEGYGYTF.

The chain employs TRBV19 and TRBJ1-6, with 9 bases that match TRBD1. This CDR3 contains 15 residues. The germline CDR1 and CDR2 sequences are LNHDA and SQIVND (reference sequence). V was pared by 4 bases and J by 9 bases, with 7 bases of the junction left unmatched. The CDR3 DNA sequence: TGTGCCAGTAGTACCCAACAGGGGGCAGGTTCACCCCTCCACTTT. Protein sequence: CASSTQQGAGSPLHF.

V gene TRBV1 combines with J gene TRBJ1-1; the DNA was not compared with TRBD1, the D call given in the table. TRBV1 is a documented pseudogene. The length of the CDR3 is 16 residues. In DNA, the CDR3 is TGCACCAGCAGCCAAGCCCGGACCGGGACAGGGGGTATTTTTTTCTTT. Translating gives CTSSQARTGTGGIFFF.

The chain links TRBV11-2 to TRBJ2-7, with a possible D match to TRBD1 (5 bases). Trimming cost V 5 bases and J 3 bases, with 17 bases left between them. CDR1 is SGHAT and CDR2 is FQNNGV in the germline V gene. This CDR3 is 15 amino acids long. CDR3 protein: CASSPPPRANYEQYF. The CDR3 bases are TGTGCCAGCAGCCCGCCCCCCAGGGCGAACTACGAGCAGTACTTC.

The V and J genes are TRBV30 and TRBJ1-3; 8 bases line up with TRBD1. Losses at the gene ends were 1 base for V and 4 bases for J; bases not matched to a gene: 6. Germline lookup yields CDR1 GTSNPN and CDR2 SVGIG (reference sequence). The CDR3 has 15 residues. CDR3 region: CAWSAGQGLGNTIYF. The CDR3 nucleotides read TGTGCCTGGAGTGCCGGACAGGGCCTAGGAAACACCATATATTTT. The entire variable domain, with the rest obtained from reference TRBV30 and TRBJ1-3, is as follows: SQTIHQWPATLVQPVGSPLSLECTVEGTSNPNLYWYRQAAGRGLQLLFYSVGIGQISSEVPQNLSASRPQDRQFILSSKKLLLSDSGFYLCAWSAGQGLGNTIYFGEGSWLTVV.

CDR3 bases: TGCGCCAGCAGCTTGGCCGTACTTCCGAGAAGCACAGATACGCAGTATTTT. Translation: CASSLAVLPRSTDTQYF. The chain joins TRBV5-1 to TRBJ2-3; D is unresolved. This CDR3 contains 17 residues. Germline CDR1 is SGHRS and CDR2 is YFSETQ. The V and J ends lost 0 bases and 0 bases respectively, with 14 bases between them.

Regarding this clone: One end of the junction fails to match germline, which may point to a read error. V usage is TRBV29-1 and J usage is TRBJ2-5; 12 nucleotides align to TRBD2. Germline lookup yields CDR1 SQVTM and CDR2 ANQGSEA. This CDR3 comprises 13 residues. The CDR3 protein is CSAIASTSGGTDF. The DNA for the CDR3 is TGCAGCGCCATCGCCTCGACTAGCGGGGGCACCGACTTC.

V and J are TRBV7-2 and TRBJ2-7; D is unresolved. The CDR3 extends over 13 amino acids. The V and J ends lost 1 base and 6 bases respectively, with 10 bases between them. Germline-derived CDR1 and CDR2 are SGHTA and FQGNSA. This CDR3 reads CASSLDPSLEQYF. CDR3 sequence (DNA): TGTGCCAGCAGCTTAGACCCATCCCTCGAGCAGTACTTC.

V usage is TRBV5-1 and J usage is TRBJ2-1; 11 nucleotides match TRBD2. CDR1 and CDR2 from the germline V gene are SGHRS and YFSETQ. Germline trimming cut 3 bases from V and 2 bases from J; bases unmatched to any gene: 4. The CDR3 covers 16 residues. CDR3 protein: CASSSTSGGTYNEQFF. For the CDR3, the DNA is TGCGCCAGCAGCTCCACTAGCGGGGGTACCTACAATGAGCAGTTCTTC.

This clone was detected only a few times. The V and J genes are TRBV6-6 and TRBJ1-1, with 7 bases identical to TRBD1. Germline V CDR1 and CDR2: MNHNY, SVGAGI (reference sequence). The CDR3 spans 15 residues. J was trimmed by 0 bases and V by 6 bases; bases with no gene match: 7. CDR3: CASRDPGQMNTEAFF. The CDR3 bases are TGTGCCAGCAGAGACCCGGGACAGATGAACACTGAAGCTTTCTTT.

The genes are TRBV4-1 and TRBJ1-2; tentatively, D is TRBD1 (6 bases). This CDR3 comprises 15 residues. Trimming removed 1 base from V and 4 bases from J, with 13 bases in between. Per the germline V gene, CDR1 is MGHRA and CDR2 is YSYEKL. In DNA form, the CDR3 reads TGCGCCAGCAGCCAAGTTCTGGGGGCGTCCTATGGCTACACCTTC. This sequence encodes CASSQVLGASYGYTF.

J is TRBJ2-3 and V is TRBV5-1; TRBD2 aligns across 9 bases. Germline V gene lookup returns CDR1 SGHRS and CDR2 YFSETQ. The CDR3 runs to 15 residues. The ends lost 4 bases at V and 1 base at J; junction bases unmatched: 4. In DNA, the CDR3 is TGCGCCAGCAGCCAGGAGCGGGGGGGCACAGATACGCAGTATTTT. Its protein is CASSQERGGTDTQYF.

The V gene is TRBV7-6, the J gene TRBJ2-2; D call uncertain. CDR3 length: 13 amino acids. Deletions cut 3 bases from V and 2 bases from J, with 4 bases between. CDR1 and CDR2 from the germline V gene are SGHVS and FNYEAQ. The CDR3 bases are TGTGCCAGCAGCTTGGATAACACCGGGGAGCTGTTTTTT. As protein: CASSLDNTGELFF.

The rearrangement joins TRBV7-6 to TRBJ2-4, with D perhaps matching TRBD1 or TRBD2 (5 bases each). Germline CDR1 is SGHVS and CDR2 is FNYEAQ. V lost 4 bases and J 6 bases, leaving 16 bases between the germline ends. This CDR3 contains 15 residues. The CDR3 DNA follows: TGTGCCAGCAGCTGGGGGTCCGGACATTCAAACATTCAGTACTTC. Its protein is CASSWGSGHSNIQYF.

This clone was picked up one time. The V and J genes are TRBV7-9 and TRBJ1-2, with 7 bases identical to TRBD1. CDR3 length: 14 residues. V was pared by 0 bases and J by 5 bases, with 3 bases of the junction left unmatched. Germline values: CDR1 SEHNR, CDR2 FQNEAQ (reference sequence). The CDR3 DNA reads TGTGCCAGCAGCTTAGCCTCCAGGGGGTATGGCTACACCTTC. Residues: CASSLASRGYGYTF.

CDR3 protein: CASSESPGSTDTQYF. The CDR3 bases are TGTGCCAGCAGTGAAAGTCCCGGGAGTACAGATACGCAGTATTTT. This sequence joins TRBV6-1 and TRBJ2-3; D possibly corresponds to TRBD2 (6 bases). Per the germline V gene, CDR1 is MNHNS and CDR2 is SASEGT. The CDR3 runs 15 residues. Trimming left V 2 bases short and J 3 bases short, with 12 bases between.

The rearrangement uses TRBV7-9 and TRBJ2-3, with D unclear. CDR3 length: 14 amino acids. Germline values: CDR1 SEHNR, CDR2 FQNEAQ (reference sequence). Trimming took 5 bases from V and 3 from J, leaving 12 bases between them. CDR3 nucleotides: TGTGCCAGCAGCCCGGTTGGGCTGACAGATACGCAGTATTTT. As protein: CASSPVGLTDTQYF.

J is TRBJ2-1 and V is TRBV27, with no clear D. Looked up from germline, CDR1 is MNHEY and CDR2 is SMNVEV (reference sequence). The CDR3 consists of 12 residues. V was pared by 5 bases and J by 6 bases, with 8 bases between. The CDR3 nucleotides are TGTGCCAGCAGTGTTATAGGCAATGAGCAGTTCTTC. As protein: CASSVIGNEQFF.

The rearrangement joins TRBV4-1 to TRBJ2-7; 8 positions match TRBD1. CDR3 length: 15 amino acids. From germline, CDR1 is MGHRA and CDR2 YSYEKL. J gave up 7 bases and V 6 bases, and 14 bases lay outside the gene matches. CDR3 residues: CASRDASRGRREQYF. CDR3 DNA: TGCGCCAGCAGGGACGCTAGCAGGGGGCGTAGGGAGCAGTACTTC.

This clone was seen just once. V and J are TRBV30 and TRBJ1-1; D is possibly TRBD1 (5 bases). Trimming left V 8 bases short and J 11 bases short, with 9 bases between. Germline CDR1 GTSNPN, CDR2 SVGIG (reference sequence). The CDR3 spans 8 residues. The CDR3 spells CAVTGAFF. In DNA form, the CDR3 reads TGTGCCGTTACAGGTGCTTTCTTT.

The chain recombines TRBV5-1 with TRBJ1-4; TRBD1 might be the D (6 bases). The CDR3 is 15 amino acids. In germline, CDR1 is SGHRS, CDR2 YFSETQ. V lost 4 bases, J lost 2 bases, and 12 bases lay in between. Here the CDR3 reads CASSVHRDTNEKLFF. The CDR3 nucleotides read TGCGCCAGCAGCGTGCACAGGGACACTAATGAAAAACTGTTTTTT.

The rearrangement uses TRBV28 and TRBJ2-3, with D unclear. The CDR3 totals 12 residues. Germline-derived CDR1 and CDR2 are MDHEN and SYDVKM. Deletions cut 6 bases from V and 7 bases from J, with 11 bases between. As DNA, the CDR3 is TGTGCCAGCAGGTCGTCGTCTTATACGCAGTATTTT. This gives the protein CASRSSSYTQYF. Together with reference TRBV28 and TRBJ2-3, the CDR3 gives the full variable domain: DVKVTQSSRYLVKRTGEKVFLECVQDMDHENMFWYRQDPGLGLRLIYFSYDVKMKEKGDIPEGYSVSREKKERFSLILESASTNQTSMYLCASRSSSYTQYFGPGTRLTVL.

The J gene is TRBJ2-3, the V gene TRBV11-3, with 9 bases lining up with TRBD2. Germline V gene data show CDR1 as SGHNT and CDR2 as YENEEA. The CDR3 spans 15 residues. The ends lost 4 bases at V and 3 bases at J; junction bases unmatched: 5. The CDR3 bases are TGTGCCAGCAGCTCTAGCGGGGTTGGGACAGATACGCAGTATTTT. This sequence encodes CASSSSGVGTDTQYF. The full variable domain, its missing parts supplied by reference TRBV11-3 and TRBJ2-3, is EAGVVQSPRYKIIEKKQPVAFWCNPISGHNTLYWYLQNLGQGPELLIRYENEEAVDDSQLPKDRFSAERLKGVDSTLKIQPAELGDSAVYLCASSSSGVGTDTQYFGPGTRLTVL.

V and J are TRBV7-2 and TRBJ2-4; D is undetermined. Germline loops: CDR1 SGHTA, CDR2 FQGNSA. V lost 4 bases and J lost 3, with 7 bases in between. This CDR3 contains 13 residues. The CDR3 protein is CASSSWIKNIQYF. As DNA, the CDR3 is TGTGCCAGCAGCTCATGGATCAAAAACATTCAGTACTTC. Together with reference TRBV7-2 and TRBJ2-4, the CDR3 gives the full variable domain: GAGVSQSPSNKVTEKGKDVELRCDPISGHTALYWYRQSLGQGLEFLIYFQGNSAPDKSGLPSDRFSAERTGGSVSTLTIQRTQQEDSAVYLCASSSWIKNIQYFGAGTRLSVL.